The 23 T cell receptor beta chains reported below all come from one sample, sequenced in a study of human T cells and chemical hapten exposure. One entry per CDR3 protein results from TCRdb running MiXCR on the RACE reads. The table lists about 120,000 distinct CDR3 sequences, around 13% of them singletons, with approximately 0.92% in the top ten. Time point given: patch test 1, 2 weeks after DPC sensitization. The sample's treatment: therapeutic diphenylcyclopropenone sensitization with weekly scalp DPC. Specimen: whole blood, collected in connection with sensitization to the hapten diphenylcyclopropenone (DPC). The source is a man between 18 and 35 years old with alopecia areata. Some clones in this sample may be carry-over from other donors' samples.

The chain's CDR3 is CASSLQGTTYEQYF. The CDR3 DNA reads as TGCGCCAGCAGCTTGCAGGGAACAACCTACGAGCAGTACTTC. The rearrangement uses TRBV5-1 and TRBJ2-7, with D perhaps TRBD1 (5 bases). This CDR3 comprises 14 residues. V was pared by 1 base and J by 2 bases, with 10 bases between. Germline V gene sequence: CDR1 SGHRS, CDR2 YFSETQ.

The CDR3 nucleotides are TGTGCCAGCAGTGGCCGGGAGACAGGAAGGGTGGATACGCAGTATTTT. It codes for CASSGRETGRVDTQYF. V and J are TRBV6-5 and TRBJ2-3; possibly TRBD1 or TRBD2 for D (6 bases each). V lost 5 bases, J lost 6 bases, and 21 bases lay in between. This CDR3 has 16 residues. Germline V gene sequence: CDR1 MNHEY, CDR2 SVGAGI.

This clonotype was picked up a small number of times. The rearrangement uses TRBV5-1 and TRBJ1-2, with 9 bases identical to TRBD1. The CDR3 has 16 amino acids. J lost 4 bases, V lost 3 bases, and 10 bases had no gene match. Germline assignment: CDR1 SGHRS and CDR2 YFSETQ. The CDR3 protein is CASSSPGQGGSYGYTF. CDR3 bases: TGCGCCAGCAGCTCGCCGGGACAGGGAGGAAGCTATGGCTACACCTTC. The full variable domain, in which reference TRBV5-1 and TRBJ1-2 provide the parts outside the CDR3, is KAGVTQTPRYLIKTRGQQVTLSCSPISGHRSVSWYQQTPGQGLQFLFEYFSETQRNKGNFPGRFSGRQFSNSRSEMNVSTLELGDSALYLCASSSPGQGGSYGYTFGSGTRLTVV.

The V gene is TRBV11-2, the J gene TRBJ2-1, with a possible D match to TRBD2 (6 bases). CDR1 is SGHAT and CDR2 is FQNNGV in the germline V gene. The CDR3 extends over 13 amino acids. The V end lost 1 base, the J end lost 9 bases, and 10 bases lay between the germline ends. CDR3 DNA: TGTGCCAGCAGCTTAGGGGCGGGGACTGAGCAGTTCTTC. This gives the protein CASSLGAGTEQFF.

This clonotype came up many times. The rearrangement uses TRBV4-2 and TRBJ2-1; the D gene is possibly TRBD1 (6 bases). The CDR3 runs to 13 residues. Germline CDR1 is LGHNA and CDR2 is YNFKEQ. Trimming left V 4 bases short and J 6 bases short, with 10 bases between. The CDR3 region has the DNA TGTGCCAGCAGCCCACAGGGACCCAATGAGCAGTTCTTC. Translated: CASSPQGPNEQFF.

The chain employs TRBV7-2 and TRBJ1-2; 7 positions agree with TRBD1. This CDR3 spans 15 amino acids. V was pared by 4 bases and J by 3 bases, with 8 bases of the junction left unmatched. The V gene's germline CDR1 is SGHTA and CDR2 FQGNSA. This chain's CDR3 is CASSSPDRAYYGYTF. The CDR3 region has the DNA TGTGCCAGCAGCTCCCCCGACAGGGCCTACTATGGCTACACCTTC.

This clonotype was seen only a few times. This sequence joins TRBV4-3 and TRBJ2-7, with TRBD1 as a possible D gene (5 bases). Germline-derived CDR1 and CDR2 are LGHNA and YSLEER. With 2 bases removed from V and 0 bases from J, the gap between germline ends came to 11 bases. The CDR3 is made up of 15 amino acids. The CDR3 DNA is TGCGCCAGCAGCCAACAACAGGATAGCTCCTACGAGCAGTACTTC. This sequence encodes CASSQQQDSSYEQYF.

This clonotype appeared many times. The chain has TRBV5-1 and TRBJ2-5, with 13 nucleotides matching TRBD2. Germline trimming cut 6 bases from V and 3 bases from J; bases unmatched to any gene: 5. The CDR3 extends over 15 amino acids. CDR1 and CDR2 (germline): SGHRS, YFSETQ. The CDR3 DNA reads as TGCGCCAGCACCCGACTAGCGGGGGGCAAAGAGACCCAGTACTTC. Amino acids: CASTRLAGGKETQYF.

Many counts were recorded for this clonotype. This chain uses TRBV7-9 with TRBJ1-5, with D uncertain. V was trimmed by 0 bases and J by 0 bases, leaving 12 bases between them. The CDR3 is made up of 17 amino acids. CDR1 and CDR2 (germline): SEHNR, FQNEAQ (reference sequence). The CDR3: CASSLAGGADSNQPQHF. The CDR3 nucleotides are TGTGCCAGCAGCTTAGCCGGCGGTGCAGATAGCAATCAGCCCCAGCATTTT.

This clonotype was observed a few times. This sequence joins TRBV29-1 and TRBJ2-1; D is unclear. Germline CDR1 SQVTM, CDR2 ANQGSEA. The CDR3 runs 11 residues. The germline V and J ends were trimmed by 8 bases and 3 bases, with 8 bases remaining between them. Written as DNA, the CDR3 is TGCAGCTCCCTGGTCTACAATGAGCAGTTCTTC. Residues: CSSLVYNEQFF.

The chain has TRBV11-2 and TRBJ1-2; no firm D call. The CDR3 extends over 13 amino acids. Per germline, CDR1 SGHAT and CDR2 FQNNGV. Trimming took 6 bases from V and 1 from J, leaving 9 bases between them. The CDR3 nucleotides are TGTGCCAGCAGATCCGGCCTTAACTATGGCTACACCTTC. Translated, it gives CASRSGLNYGYTF.

The chain carries TRBV4-3 and TRBJ1-1, with D perhaps matching TRBD1 (6 bases). The CDR3 consists of 15 residues. V was cut by 6 bases and J by 3 bases, with 17 bases left in between. Germline V gene lookup returns CDR1 LGHNA and CDR2 YSLEER. The CDR3, as DNA: TGCGCCAGCAGTCTGGGTGGGGGCTCCCACACTGAAGCTTTCTTT. It yields the protein CASSLGGGSHTEAFF.

This clonotype was counted at least ten times. This chain connects TRBV6-5 to TRBJ2-3; D perhaps matches TRBD1 (5 bases). Germline-derived CDR1 and CDR2 are MNHEY and SVGAGI. CDR3 size: 15 residues. Trimming took 10 bases from V and 2 from J, leaving 19 bases between them. The CDR3 DNA is TGTGCCACAGGGAAAGACCCTTCCCTCACAGATACGCAGTATTTT. Its translation: CATGKDPSLTDTQYF.

The gene calls are TRBV11-3 and TRBJ2-7; TRBD1 matches at 8 bases. The CDR3 contains 15 residues. From germline, CDR1 is SGHNT and CDR2 YENEEA. V gave up 3 bases and J gave up 5 bases; unmatched junction bases: 9. CDR3 residues: CASSFTGGFGHEQYF. The CDR3, as DNA: TGTGCCAGCAGCTTTACAGGGGGGTTTGGCCACGAGCAGTACTTC.

The chain recombines TRBV27 with TRBJ2-5; TRBD1 might be the D (7 bases). The CDR3 totals 14 residues. The V and J ends lost 10 bases and 0 bases respectively, with 15 bases between them. The germline V gene encodes CDR1 MNHEY and CDR2 SMNVEV (reference sequence). The CDR3 reads CATSGGNHQETQYF. The CDR3 DNA sequence: TGTGCCACCTCAGGGGGGAACCACCAAGAGACCCAGTACTTC.

The CDR3 loop is CASSQVRRLAGGSGYNEQFF. CDR3 nucleotide sequence: TGCGCCAGCAGCCAAGTACGGAGACTAGCGGGGGGTTCGGGCTACAATGAGCAGTTCTTC. The chain employs TRBV4-3 and TRBJ2-1; 13 bases are a match to TRBD2. Germline assignment: CDR1 LGHNA and CDR2 YSLEER. There are 20 residues in the CDR3. V lost 1 base, J lost 3 bases, and 12 bases stayed unmatched.

The V and J genes are TRBV20-1 and TRBJ2-1, with 10 nucleotides matching TRBD2. The CDR3 contains 15 residues. The trim removed 2 bases at V and 0 bases at J, leaving 1 base unmatched. Germline-derived CDR1 and CDR2 are DFQATT and SNEGSKA (reference sequence). The CDR3 loop reads CSARLAGGSYNEQFF. The CDR3 DNA follows: TGCAGTGCTAGATTAGCGGGGGGCTCCTACAATGAGCAGTTCTTC.

This clonotype has a count of ten or more. Written as DNA, the CDR3 is TGCGCCAGCAGCCAAGATTTAGGACAGGGGAATCAGGCGGAAGCTTTCTTT. This sequence encodes CASSQDLGQGNQAEAFF. The rearrangement links TRBV4-3 to TRBJ1-1; 9 nucleotides line up with TRBD1. The CDR3 length is 17 residues. J lost 8 bases, V lost 0 bases, and 13 bases had no gene match. CDR1 is LGHNA and CDR2 is YSLEER in the germline V gene.

Here the CDR3 reads CASSPLGKGANQPQHF. CDR3 DNA: TGTGCCAGCTCACCACTCGGGAAGGGCGCCAATCAGCCCCAGCATTTT. This chain links TRBV18 with TRBJ1-5; no clear D gene. From germline, CDR1 is KGHSH and CDR2 LQKENI. Between the trimmed V and J ends, which lost 1 base and 3 bases, there was a span of 13 bases. This CDR3 is 16 amino acids long.

Points on this clonotype: Sequence at one end of the junction differs from germline and may be a read error. The gene calls are TRBV20-1 and TRBJ2-5, with 9 bases identical to TRBD1. The germline CDR1 and CDR2 sequences are DFQATT and SNEGSKA (reference sequence). The CDR3 covers 14 residues. CDR3: CSARDGTGMSSQYF. The CDR3 DNA follows: TGCAGTGCTCGAGACGGGACAGGGATGTCGTCCCAGTACTTC.

J is TRBJ1-1 and V is TRBV19; possible D gene TRBD1, 6 bases. Trimming took 5 bases from V and 5 from J, leaving 12 bases between them. The CDR3 is 13 amino acids. Germline V lookup: CDR1 LNHDA, CDR2 SQIVND (reference sequence). The CDR3 nucleotides are TGTGCCAGTAGTCCCACAGGGCAAACTGAAGCTTTCTTT. Its translation is CASSPTGQTEAFF. Based on the CDR3 plus reference TRBV19 and TRBJ1-1, the full variable domain is DGGITQSPKYLFRKEGQNVTLSCEQNLNHDAMYWYRQDPGQGLRLIYYSQIVNDFQKGDIAEGYSVSREKKESFPLTVTSAQKNPTAFYLCASSPTGQTEAFFGQGTRLTVV.

This clonotype was found a few times. This chain connects TRBV6-2 or TRBV6-3 to TRBJ1-1, with D perhaps matching TRBD1 (5 bases). The CDR3 runs 13 residues. With 6 bases removed from V and 1 base from J, the gap between germline ends came to 9 bases. CDR1 and CDR2 from the germline V gene are MNHEY and SVGEGT. The CDR3 coding sequence is TGTGCCAGCAGACCGGGACCGAACACTGAAGCTTTCTTT. Translating it yields CASRPGPNTEAFF.

The J gene is TRBJ2-1, the V gene TRBV20-1, with D tentatively TRBD2 (5 bases). Trimming cost V 3 bases and J 0 bases, with 18 bases left between them. This CDR3 has 17 residues. Per germline, CDR1 DFQATT and CDR2 SNEGSKA (reference sequence). This CDR3 reads CSASQTTWRSSYNEQFF. CDR3 nucleotide sequence: TGCAGTGCTAGTCAAACTACCTGGAGGAGCTCCTACAATGAGCAGTTCTTC.